The rows below give T cell receptor beta chains drawn from one sample of a study of human T cells and chemical hapten exposure. Each CDR3 protein is one row after TCRdb ran MiXCR on the RACE reads. Here the sample spans roughly 38,000 distinct CDR3 sequences, around 11% being singletons. Specimen: whole blood, collected in connection with sensitization to the hapten diphenylcyclopropenone (DPC). These receptors came from a woman in her twenties or thirties with alopecia areata. Some clones in this sample may be carry-over from other donors' samples. Both conserved end residues are part of each CDR3. The D gene is left open where the match is weak. Clone size is shown for a subset of rows, as once, few, many or a class of expanded clone.

>many|TRBV20-1|.|TRBJ1-5
TGCAGTGCTAGCCGGATGAATCAGCCCCAGCATTTT
CSASRMNQPQHF
>many|TRBV20-1|TRBD2|TRBJ2-7
TGCAGTGCTGGACTAGCGGATTACGAGCAGTACTTC
CSAGLADYEQYF
>few|TRBV7-9|TRBD2|TRBJ2-3
TGTGCCAGCAGCTTAGTACTAGCGGGAAGAGCAGATACGCAGTATTTT
CASSLVLAGRADTQYF
>many|TRBV7-2|TRBD2|TRBJ2-1
TGTGCCAGCAGCTTAGGAAGTTTGGTAGAGCGGGAGCTGCGGTTCTTC
CASSLGSLVERELRFF
>few|TRBV29-1|TRBD2|TRBJ2-7
TGCAGCGTTGACGCGGGAGGCATCTACGAGCAGTACTTC
CSVDAGGIYEQYF
>many|TRBV9|.|TRBJ1-1
TGTGCCAGCAGCCCACTAGGAGGGGACACCACTGAAGCTTTCTTT
CASSPLGGDTTEAFF
>many|TRBV20-1|TRBD2|TRBJ2-7
TGCAGTGCTAGAGCGACTAGCGGGAGTCCTTACAGCTCCTACGAGCAGTACTTC
CSARATSGSPYSSYEQYF
>many|TRBV20-1|TRBD1|TRBJ1-1
TGCAGTGCTAGAGATTACAGGGGGCACACTGAAGCTTTCTTT
CSARDYRGHTEAFF
>few|TRBV3-1|.|TRBJ2-5
TGTGCCAGCAGCCCAGGACTTAACCAAGAGACCCAGTACTTC
CASSPGLNQETQYF
>.|TRBV30|.|TRBJ2-1
TGTGCCTGGAGTGTACGCTACAATGAGCAGTTCTTC
CAWSVRYNEQFF
>many|TRBV18|TRBD1|TRBJ1-1
TGTGCCAGCTCACCAGGGCAGGGGGCTGAAGCTTTCTTT
CASSPGQGAEAFF
>.|TRBV27|.|TRBJ2-3
TGTGCCAGCAGTTTACTTTACGGTGTAGATACGCAGTATTTT
CASSLLYGVDTQYF
>.|TRBV7-6|.|TRBJ1-5
TGTGCCAGCAGCTTAGCGGCAGGGAGCAATCAGCCCCAGCATTTT
CASSLAAGSNQPQHF
>.|TRBV7-9|.|TRBJ2-5
TGTGCCAGCAGCTTAGCGCGTGGGTACCAAGAGACCCAGTACTTC
CASSLARGYQETQYF
>many|TRBV7-6|TRBD1|TRBJ2-2
TGTGCCAGCAGCTTAGACCGGGACAGGGCCACCGGGGAGCTGTTTTTT
CASSLDRDRATGELFF
>few|TRBV7-2|TRBD2|TRBJ2-5
TGTGCCAGCAGCGCATCTAGCGGGAGCGAAGAGACCCAGTACTTC
CASSASSGSEETQYF
>few|TRBV24-1|.|TRBJ2-1
TGTGCCACCAGTGATCCTCAGCAGGGAGGATCCCACAATGAGCAGTTCTTC
CATSDPQQGGSHNEQFF
>few|TRBV28|TRBD2|TRBJ2-7
TGTGCCAGCAGTTTTCCTCGGTTCGGACTAGCGGGAGAGGGCGAGCAGTACTTC
CASSFPRFGLAGEGEQYF
>many|TRBV20-1|.|TRBJ1-3
TGCAGTGCTAGAGCTAACACCATATATTTT
CSARANTIYF
>many|TRBV21-1|.|TRBJ2-7
TGTGCCAGCAGCAGGTGGACAGGGGGCCACGAGCAGTACTTC
CASSRWTGGHEQYF
>.|TRBV7-9|.|TRBJ1-2
TGTGCCAGCAACGGGGGGCTCGGTAGAAGCGGCTACACCTTC
CASNGGLGRSGYTF
>.|TRBV20-1|.|TRBJ2-7
TGCAGTGCTATCCCCCTGGGGGAGAAGGCCTACGAGCAGTACTTC
CSAIPLGEKAYEQYF
>many|TRBV11-3|.|TRBJ1-1
TGTGCCAGCAGCCTACAATTGGCTTTCTTT
CASSLQLAFF
>.|TRBV29-1|.|TRBJ2-1
TGCAGCGCAATTGCTACCTACAATGAGCAGTTCTTC
CSAIATYNEQFF
>many|TRBV4-1|TRBD1|TRBJ2-7
TGCGCCAGCAGCACCCACCCCCGGGACAGGGGGGACGAGCAGTACTTC
CASSTHPRDRGDEQYF
>.|TRBV4-2|TRBD2|TRBJ2-4
TGTGCCAGCAGCCAAAGACTAGCGGGAGGGCCGCCCGTGGACTTC
CASSQRLAGGPPVDF
>.|TRBV20-1|.|TRBJ2-7
TGCAGTAATGAACAGCCCCAAACTCCAACCTACGAGCAGTACTTC
CSNEQPQTPTYEQYF
>few|TRBV5-4|.|TRBJ2-2
TGTGCCAGCAGCTTGGCCTGGACCCGGGACACCGGGGAGCTGTTTTTT
CASSLAWTRDTGELFF
>many|TRBV19|.|TRBJ2-3
TGTGCCAGTAGTATCGGCGATCTTCCAGATACGCAGTATTTT
CASSIGDLPDTQYF
>.|TRBV12-3/TRBV12-4|TRBD1|TRBJ1-6
TGTGCCAGCAGTTTAGCGGACAGGGCCATCTCACCCCTCCACTTT
CASSLADRAISPLHF
>many|TRBV2|.|TRBJ2-3
TGTGCCAGCACGGCGGAGAGGAGCACAGATACGCAGTATTTT
CASTAERSTDTQYF
>few|TRBV5-1|.|TRBJ2-7
TGCGCCAGCAGCTTGGTCGGGAGCGCCTACGAGCAGTACTTC
CASSLVGSAYEQYF
>few|TRBV7-9|TRBD2|TRBJ2-1
TGTGCCAGCAGCCCGAATAAACAGCGGGAGACCTTACTTTACAATGAGCAGTTCTTC
CASSPNKQRETLLYNEQFF
>many|TRBV7-9|TRBD2|TRBJ2-3
TGTGCCAGCAGCTCCGGGACTAGCGGGAGGGCCATGGGACGGGCAGATACGCAGTATTTT
CASSSGTSGRAMGRADTQYF
>many|TRBV24-1|.|TRBJ1-2
TGTGCCACCAGTGATTTGCAACCTCCGTATGGCTACACCTTC
CATSDLQPPYGYTF
>.|TRBV18|TRBD1|TRBJ1-5
TGTGCCAGCTCACCGGACAGGGAGGACCAGCCCCAGCATTTT
CASSPDREDQPQHF
>few|TRBV29-1|.|TRBJ2-3
TGCAGCGTCGGACACGTCGGAAGCACAGATACGCAGTATTTT
CSVGHVGSTDTQYF
>many|TRBV20-1|TRBD1|TRBJ1-2
TGCAGTGCGCCTCAGACAGGGGCCTATGGCTACACCTTC
CSAPQTGAYGYTF
>.|TRBV30|.|TRBJ1-2
TGTGCCTGGAGTCATGGGTCTAACTATGGCTACACCTTC
CAWSHGSNYGYTF
>many|TRBV20-1|.|TRBJ1-1
TGCAGTGCTAGAAATTCTCTGGCCACTGAAGCTTTCTTT
CSARNSLATEAFF
>.|TRBV9|TRBD2|TRBJ2-1
TGTGCCAGCAGCACCCGGCGGGAGAATGAGCAGTTCTTC
CASSTRRENEQFF
>.|TRBV11-2|.|TRBJ2-1
TGTGCCAGCAGCTTCGGGGGCAATGAGCAGTTCTTC
CASSFGGNEQFF
>few|TRBV12-3/TRBV12-4|TRBD1|TRBJ2-7
TGTGCCAGCAGTTTAGGGGGGACAGGGGCTGCCTACGAGCAGTACTTC
CASSLGGTGAAYEQYF
>.|TRBV20-1|TRBD1|TRBJ1-1
TGCAGTGCTAGAGATAGCGACAGGGGGAACACTGAAGCTTTCTTT
CSARDSDRGNTEAFF
>.|TRBV4-2|.|TRBJ2-7
TGTGCCAGCAGCCAAGATTTCCGGGACGCCTACGAGCAGTACTTC
CASSQDFRDAYEQYF
>few|TRBV11-2|TRBD2|TRBJ2-1
TGTGCCAGCAGCTTAGATACCTGGCGGGAGGGCCCTGAGCAGTTCTTC
CASSLDTWREGPEQFF
>many|TRBV28|.|TRBJ1-4
TGTGCCAGCAGTCCCGGACTTCCCGCTAATGAAAAACTGTTTTTT
CASSPGLPANEKLFF
>many|TRBV5-4|.|TRBJ2-2
TGTGCCAGCAGCACAGGAGACAGGACGAACACCGGGGAGCTGTTTTTT
CASSTGDRTNTGELFF